This T cell receptor (beta chain) was sequenced during a study of Graves' ophthalmopathy and Graves' hyperthyroidism. Points from the study as a whole: Detection in blood was also observed for most expanded thyroid clonotypes above 0.001 frequency.

Clinicians diagnosed using symptoms, serum thyroxine, TRAb, thyroid ultrasound and orbital computed tomography. In the case of this clonotype: Its antigen is undetermined.

Investigators amplified TCR beta CDR3 regions from RNA transcripts. The library came from an HTBI-primed first-round RT-PCR and a second-round multiplex PCR. TCRdb re-called the multiplex PCR reads through MiXCR, storing one row per CDR3 protein. The sample holds more than 1,000,000 distinct CDR3 sequences; roughly two fifths are singletons and the top ten take 8.5% to 14%. The germline V gene encodes CDR1 DFQATT and CDR2 SNEGSKA (reference sequence). V shed 6 bases and J shed 3 bases, with 20 bases lying between them. The CDR3 consists of 15 residues. The sample taken for sequencing was peripheral blood or thyroid tissue (not recorded which). This clonotype originated in an adult man with Graves' hyperthyroidism. The chain employs TRBV20-1 and TRBJ2-5, with a possible D match to TRBD2 (6 bases). This chain's CDR3 is CSAETPGTAEETQYF. CDR3 nucleotides: TGCAGTGCGGAAACGCCCGGGACTGCAGAAGAGACCCAGTACTTC.